What follows describes a single T cell receptor (beta chain). This record comes from a study of cytomegalovirus exposure and HLA in healthy donors. PCR primers comprised 60 Vbeta and 13 Jbeta primers. TCRdb's copy holds only in-frame clones and misses some; the assay was immunoSEQ multiplex PCR. Here the sample spans about 72,000 clones, roughly 78% being singletons. This clonotype was obtained from a young man in good health and CMV-seronegative. The sequencing sample was made of PBMCs.

The CDR3 DNA sequence: TGTGCCTGGTCGGGACAGAATAATTCACCCCTCCACTTT. Translation: CAWSGQNNSPLHF. The genes are TRBV30 and TRBJ1-6; 7 nucleotides match TRBD1. CDR1 is GTSNPN, CDR2 SVGIG, per germline (reference sequence). V was pared by 5 bases and J by 5 bases, with 3 bases of the junction left unmatched. This CDR3 region has 13 residues.